The following is a TCR beta chain sequence with its context. Through a sample-barcoded 5' primer and a J-beta primer mix, a second PCR was run for about 6 to 12 cycles. MiXCR, applied by TCRdb to the 5' RACE reads, yields one record per CDR3 protein. The sample has roughly 1.4 million distinct CDR3 sequences, around 59% seen once. These data belong to a study of blood T cells in healthy people across ages. The CDR3 is made up of 15 amino acids. Per germline, CDR1 SQVTM and CDR2 ANQGSEA. Deletions cut 3 bases from V and 0 bases from J, with 15 bases between. The receptor's source is a man between 18 and 35 years old in good health. The rearrangement joins TRBV29-1 to TRBJ2-7; perhaps TRBD2 as D (6 bases). The sequenced sample was blood. CDR3 protein: CSVDDGGRSSYEQYF. The CDR3 DNA reads TGCAGCGTTGACGATGGGGGGAGAAGCTCCTACGAGCAGTACTTC.